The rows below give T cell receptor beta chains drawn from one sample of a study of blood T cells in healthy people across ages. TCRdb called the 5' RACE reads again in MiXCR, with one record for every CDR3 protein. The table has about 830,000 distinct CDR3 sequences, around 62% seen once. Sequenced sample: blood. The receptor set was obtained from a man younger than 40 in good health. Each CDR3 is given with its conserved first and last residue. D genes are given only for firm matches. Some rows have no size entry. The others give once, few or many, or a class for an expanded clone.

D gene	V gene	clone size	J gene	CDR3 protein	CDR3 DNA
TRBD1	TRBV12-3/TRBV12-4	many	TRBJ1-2	CASSPTGANYGYTF	TGTGCCAGCAGCCCGACAGGGGCGAACTATGGCTACACCTTC
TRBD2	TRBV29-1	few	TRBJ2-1	CSVHRTSGAYNEQFF	TGCAGCGTACATCGGACTAGCGGAGCCTACAATGAGCAGTTCTTC
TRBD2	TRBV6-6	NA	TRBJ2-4	CASSLLAKEQYF	TGTGCCAGCAGTTTACTAGCGAAAGAGCAGTACTTC
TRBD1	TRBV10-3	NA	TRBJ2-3	CAISWELTTGGSADTQYF	TGTGCCATCAGCTGGGAACTCACGACAGGGGGCTCGGCAGATACGCAGTATTTT
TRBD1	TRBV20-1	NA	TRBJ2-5	CSARKGQEETQYF	TGCAGTGCTAGGAAGGGACAGGAAGAGACCCAGTACTTC
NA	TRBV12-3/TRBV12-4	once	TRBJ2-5	CASSLTTETQYF	TGTGCCAGCAGCTTAACAACAGAGACCCAGTACTTC
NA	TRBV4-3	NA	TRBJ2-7	CASSQVKKPYEQYF	TGCGCCAGCAGCCAAGTTAAGAAACCCTACGAGCAGTACTTC
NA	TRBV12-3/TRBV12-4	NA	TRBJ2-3	CASSFRSNADTQYF	TGTGCCAGCAGTTTTCGGAGCAACGCGGATACGCAGTATTTT
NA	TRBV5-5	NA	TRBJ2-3	CASSSVGLGTDTQYF	TGTGCCAGCAGCTCGGTCGGCCTAGGCACAGATACGCAGTATTTT
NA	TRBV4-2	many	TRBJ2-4	CASSQDLGTGTNIQYF	TGTGCCAGCAGCCAAGATCTGGGAACAGGTACAAACATTCAGTACTTC
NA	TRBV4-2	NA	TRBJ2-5	CASSLSWAASKQETQYF	TGTGCCAGCAGCCTCTCATGGGCCGCTAGTAAGCAAGAGACCCAGTACTTC
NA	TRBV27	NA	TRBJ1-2	CASSWKRGDLYGYTF	TGTGCCAGCAGTTGGAAGCGAGGAGACCTCTATGGCTACACCTTC
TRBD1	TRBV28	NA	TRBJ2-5	CASTLPGQGQRETQYF	TGTGCCAGCACCTTACCTGGACAGGGGCAGAGAGAGACCCAGTACTTC
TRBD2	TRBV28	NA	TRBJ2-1	CAGVRAGDHNEQFF	TGTGCCGGGGTACGGGCGGGGGACCACAATGAGCAGTTCTTC
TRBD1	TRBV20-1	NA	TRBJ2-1	CSAQPGQVLLFNEQFF	TGCAGTGCTCAACCGGGACAGGTTTTATTGTTCAATGAGCAGTTCTTC
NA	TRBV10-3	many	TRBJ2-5	CAISVNLQETQYF	TGTGCCATCAGTGTTAACCTCCAAGAGACCCAGTACTTC
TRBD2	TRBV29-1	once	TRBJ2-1	CSVVTSGGMQETQFF	TGCAGCGTTGTGACTAGCGGGGGAATGCAAGAGACCCAGTTCTTC
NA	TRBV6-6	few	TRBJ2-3	CASSYVRDTQYF	TGTGCCAGCAGTTATGTTAGAGATACGCAGTATTTT
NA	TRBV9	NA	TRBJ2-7	CASSRAGASYEQYF	TGTGCCAGCAGCAGGGCGGGGGCCTCCTACGAGCAGTACTTC
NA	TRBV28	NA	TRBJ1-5	CASNYQARRDQPQHF	TGTGCCAGCAACTACCAGGCCCGTAGGGATCAGCCCCAGCATTTT
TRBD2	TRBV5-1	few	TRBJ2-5	CASSSQVAGGQETQYF	TGCGCCAGCAGCTCCCAAGTAGCGGGGGGCCAAGAGACCCAGTACTTC
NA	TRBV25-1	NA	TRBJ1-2	CASSRTARNYGYTF	TGTGCCAGCAGTCGTACGGCCCGTAACTATGGATACACCTTC
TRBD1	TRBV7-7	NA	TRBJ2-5	CASRTGVDETQYF	TGTGCCAGCAGGACAGGGGTGGATGAGACCCAGTACTTC
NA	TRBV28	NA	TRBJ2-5	CASRIGAETQYF	TGTGCCAGCAGAATAGGGGCGGAGACCCAGTACTTC
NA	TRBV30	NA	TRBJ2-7	CAFGAGVWEQYF	TGTGCCTTTGGGGCAGGGGTATGGGAGCAGTACTTC
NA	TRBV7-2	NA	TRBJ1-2	CASSLEGHHYGYTF	TGTGCCAGCAGCTTAGAAGGACATCACTATGGCTACACCTTC
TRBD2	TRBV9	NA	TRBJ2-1	CASSVEWSSGINEQFF	TGTGCCAGCAGCGTAGAGTGGTCTAGCGGGATAAATGAGCAGTTCTTC
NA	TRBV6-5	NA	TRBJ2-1	CASSYNGPNEQFF	TGTGCCAGCAGTTATAACGGACCCAATGAGCAGTTCTTC
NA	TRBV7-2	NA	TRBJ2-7	CASSLVGASSSYEQYF	TGTGCCAGCAGCTTAGTAGGGGCTAGCTCTTCCTACGAGCAGTACTTC
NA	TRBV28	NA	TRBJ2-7	CASRHGGTQSSYEQYF	TGTGCCAGCAGACACGGTGGGACCCAAAGCTCCTACGAGCAGTACTTC
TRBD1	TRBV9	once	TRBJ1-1	CASSVESGTGNTEAFF	TGTGCCAGCAGCGTAGAGTCCGGGACAGGGAACACTGAAGCTTTCTTT
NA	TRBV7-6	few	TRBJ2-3	CASSLRVAGSTDTQYF	TGTGCCAGCAGCTTAAGAGTGGCAGGTAGCACAGATACGCAGTATTTT
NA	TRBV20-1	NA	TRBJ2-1	CSAIYQVDEQFF	TGCAGTGCTATCTACCAGGTGGATGAGCAGTTCTTC
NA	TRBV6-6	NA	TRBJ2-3	CASSSEDTQYF	TGTGCCAGCAGCTCTGAGGATACGCAGTATTTT
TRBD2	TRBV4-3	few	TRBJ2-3	CASSQDLAGEGTQYF	TGCGCCAGCAGCCAAGATTTAGCGGGGGAAGGTACGCAGTATTTT
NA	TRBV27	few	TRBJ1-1	CASSLKQTRTEAFF	TGTGCCAGCAGTTTAAAACAGACGAGGACTGAAGCTTTCTTT
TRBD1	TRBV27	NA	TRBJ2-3	CASSPSRGDTQYF	TGTGCCAGCAGTCCCTCCAGGGGGGATACGCAGTATTTT
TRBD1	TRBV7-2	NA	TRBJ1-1	CASSLGTGVYTEAFF	TGTGCCAGCAGCTTAGGGACAGGGGTGTACACTGAAGCTTTCTTT
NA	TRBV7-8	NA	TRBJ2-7	CASSSNVGQLRPYEQYF	TGTGCCAGCAGCTCGAATGTGGGACAATTAAGGCCCTACGAGCAGTACTTC
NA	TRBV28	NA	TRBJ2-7	CASIASGTGRHEQYF	TGTGCCAGCATCGCCTCCGGGACGGGCCGCCACGAGCAGTACTTC
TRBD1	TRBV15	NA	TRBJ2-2	CATSRDQGDTGELFF	TGTGCCACCAGCAGAGATCAGGGGGACACCGGGGAGCTGTTTTTT
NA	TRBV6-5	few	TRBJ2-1	CASSYSGGGQNEQFF	TGTGCCAGCAGTTACTCGGGAGGGGGCCAGAATGAGCAGTTCTTC
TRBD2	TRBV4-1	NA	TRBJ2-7	CASSLTLAGDYEQYF	TGCGCCAGCAGCCTTACCCTAGCGGGGGACTACGAGCAGTACTTC
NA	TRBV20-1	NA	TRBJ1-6	CSAQPGASYNSPLHF	TGCAGTGCCCAACCAGGGGCCTCCTATAATTCACCCCTCCACTTT
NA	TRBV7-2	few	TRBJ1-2	CASSPPSHTGGYTF	TGTGCCAGCAGCCCTCCCTCTCATACGGGTGGCTACACCTTC
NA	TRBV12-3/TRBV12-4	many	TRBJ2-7	CASSLSLSYEQYF	TGTGCCAGCAGTTTAAGCCTCTCCTACGAGCAGTACTTC